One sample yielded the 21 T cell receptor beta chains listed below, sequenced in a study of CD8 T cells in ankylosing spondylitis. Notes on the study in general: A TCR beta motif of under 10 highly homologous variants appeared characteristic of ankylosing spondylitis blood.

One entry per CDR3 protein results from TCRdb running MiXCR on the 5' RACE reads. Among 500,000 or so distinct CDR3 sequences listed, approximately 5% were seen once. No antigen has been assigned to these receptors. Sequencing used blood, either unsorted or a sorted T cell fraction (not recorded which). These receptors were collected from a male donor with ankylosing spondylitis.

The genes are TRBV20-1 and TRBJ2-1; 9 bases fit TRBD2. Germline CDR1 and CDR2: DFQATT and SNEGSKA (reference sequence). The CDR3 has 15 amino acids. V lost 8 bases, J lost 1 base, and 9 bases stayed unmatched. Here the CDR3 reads CSHNWRGGSYNEQFF. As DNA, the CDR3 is TGCAGTCATAACTGGCGGGGGGGTTCCTACAATGAGCAGTTCTTC.

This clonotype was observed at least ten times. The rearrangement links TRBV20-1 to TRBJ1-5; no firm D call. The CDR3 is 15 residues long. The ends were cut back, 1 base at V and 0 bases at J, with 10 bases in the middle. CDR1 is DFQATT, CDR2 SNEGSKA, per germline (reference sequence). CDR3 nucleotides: TGCAGTGCTAGAGGTCGGAGGTATAGCAATCAGCCCCAGCATTTT. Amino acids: CSARGRRYSNQPQHF.

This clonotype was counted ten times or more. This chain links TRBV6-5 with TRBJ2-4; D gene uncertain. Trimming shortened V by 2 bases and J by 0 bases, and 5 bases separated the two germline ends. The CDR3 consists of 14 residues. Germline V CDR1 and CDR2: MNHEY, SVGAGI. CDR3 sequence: CASSYPIAKNIQYF. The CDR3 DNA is TGTGCCAGCAGTTACCCAATAGCCAAAAACATTCAGTACTTC.

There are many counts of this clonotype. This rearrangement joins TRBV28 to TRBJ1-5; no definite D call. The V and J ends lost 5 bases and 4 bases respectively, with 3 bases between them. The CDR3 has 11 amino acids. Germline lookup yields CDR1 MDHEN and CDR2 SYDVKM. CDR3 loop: CASSRNQPQHF. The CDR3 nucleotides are TGTGCCAGCAGTCGTAATCAGCCCCAGCATTTT. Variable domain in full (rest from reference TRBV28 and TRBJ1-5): DVKVTQSSRYLVKRTGEKVFLECVQDMDHENMFWYRQDPGLGLRLIYFSYDVKMKEKGDIPEGYSVSREKKERFSLILESASTNQTSMYLCASSRNQPQHFGDGTRLSIL.

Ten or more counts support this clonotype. The CDR3 DNA follows: TGTGCCAGCAGCGTGGGACAGGGATTCTCCTACGAGCAGTACTTC. Its protein product is CASSVGQGFSYEQYF. The chain has TRBV9 and TRBJ2-7, with 9 bases lining up with TRBD1. Germline loops: CDR1 SGDLS, CDR2 YYNGEE. This CDR3 has 15 amino acids. J gave up 0 bases and V 2 bases, and 3 bases lay outside the gene matches.

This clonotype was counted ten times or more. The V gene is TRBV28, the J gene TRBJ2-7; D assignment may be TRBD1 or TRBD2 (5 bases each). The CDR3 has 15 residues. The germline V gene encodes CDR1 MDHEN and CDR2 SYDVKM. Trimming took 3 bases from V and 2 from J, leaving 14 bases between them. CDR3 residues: CASSLGRRPAYEQYF. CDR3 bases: TGTGCCAGCAGTTTGGGACGAAGACCTGCCTACGAGCAGTACTTC.

The CDR3 loop is CASSRRRGEAFF. The DNA for the CDR3 is TGTGCCAGCAGCCGTCGTCGCGGTGAAGCTTTCTTT. The gene calls are TRBV11-3 and TRBJ1-1; unclear D gene. The CDR3 has 12 residues. Germline V lookup: CDR1 SGHNT, CDR2 YENEEA. V lost 5 bases to trimming and J lost 7 bases, with 11 bases between them.

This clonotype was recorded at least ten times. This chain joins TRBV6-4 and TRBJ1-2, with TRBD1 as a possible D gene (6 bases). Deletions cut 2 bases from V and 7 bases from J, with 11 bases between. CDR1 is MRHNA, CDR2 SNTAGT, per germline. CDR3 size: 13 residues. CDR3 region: CASSDLGAPGYTF. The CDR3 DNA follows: TGTGCCAGCAGTGACCTGGGGGCGCCTGGCTACACCTTC.

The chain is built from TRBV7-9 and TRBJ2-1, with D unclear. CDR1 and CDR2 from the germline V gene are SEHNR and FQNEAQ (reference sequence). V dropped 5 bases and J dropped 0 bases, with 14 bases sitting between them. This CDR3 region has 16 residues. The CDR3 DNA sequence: TGTGCCAGCAGCCCCCGGGCGGCGAGCTCCTACAATGAGCAGTTCTTC. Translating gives CASSPRAASSYNEQFF.

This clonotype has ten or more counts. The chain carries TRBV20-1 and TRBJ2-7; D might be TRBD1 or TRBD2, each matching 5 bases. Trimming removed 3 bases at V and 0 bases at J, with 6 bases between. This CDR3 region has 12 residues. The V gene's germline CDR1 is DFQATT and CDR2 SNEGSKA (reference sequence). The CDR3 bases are TGCAGTGCTAGCGGGACCTCCTACGAGCAGTACTTC. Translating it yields CSASGTSYEQYF.

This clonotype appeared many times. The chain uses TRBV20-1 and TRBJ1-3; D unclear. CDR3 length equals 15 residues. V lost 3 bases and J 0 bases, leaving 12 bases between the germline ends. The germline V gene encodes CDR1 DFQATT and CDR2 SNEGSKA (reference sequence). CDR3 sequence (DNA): TGCAGTGCTAGTAATGAAGGCGCCTCTGGAAACACCATATATTTT. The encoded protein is CSASNEGASGNTIYF.

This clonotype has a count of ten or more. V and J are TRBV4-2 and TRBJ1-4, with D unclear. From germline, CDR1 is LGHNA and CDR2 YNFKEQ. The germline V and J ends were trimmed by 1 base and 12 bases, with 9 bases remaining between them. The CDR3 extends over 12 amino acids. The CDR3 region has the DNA TGTGCCAGCAGCCAAGTTGGCGAGGAACTGTTTTTT. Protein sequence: CASSQVGEELFF.

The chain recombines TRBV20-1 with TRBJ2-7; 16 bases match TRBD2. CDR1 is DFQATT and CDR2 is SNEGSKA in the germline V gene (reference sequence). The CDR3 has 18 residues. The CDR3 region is CCGQASGLAGGNSYEQYF. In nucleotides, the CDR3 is TGCTGTGGCCAGGCGTCGGGACTAGCGGGAGGGAACTCCTACGAGCAGTACTTC.

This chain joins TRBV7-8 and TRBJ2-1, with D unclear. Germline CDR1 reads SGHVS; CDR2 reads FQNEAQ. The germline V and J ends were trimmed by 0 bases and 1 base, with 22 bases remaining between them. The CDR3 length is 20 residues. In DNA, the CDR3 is TGTGCCAGCAGCTTAGCTGGCCACGTCACCGAATATTTTTCCTACAATGAGCAGTTCTTC. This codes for CASSLAGHVTEYFSYNEQFF. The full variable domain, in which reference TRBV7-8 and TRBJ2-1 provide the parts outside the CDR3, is GAGVSQSPRYKVAKRGQDVALRCDPISGHVSLFWYQQALGQGPEFLTYFQNEAQLDKSGLPSDRFFAERPEGSVSTLKIQRTQQEDSAVYLCASSLAGHVTEYFSYNEQFFGPGTRLTVL.

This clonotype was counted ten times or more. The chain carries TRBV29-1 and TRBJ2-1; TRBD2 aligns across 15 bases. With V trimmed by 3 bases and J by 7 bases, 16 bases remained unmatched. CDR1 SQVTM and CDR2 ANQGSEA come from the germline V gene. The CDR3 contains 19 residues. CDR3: CSVDPVPGLAGGVLNEQFF. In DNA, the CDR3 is TGCAGCGTTGACCCGGTCCCGGGACTAGCGGGAGGTGTACTTAATGAGCAGTTCTTC.

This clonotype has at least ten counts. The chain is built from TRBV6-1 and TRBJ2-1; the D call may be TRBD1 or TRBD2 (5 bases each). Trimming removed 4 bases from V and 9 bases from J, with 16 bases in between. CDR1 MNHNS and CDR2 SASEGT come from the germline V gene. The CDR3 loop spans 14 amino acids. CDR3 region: CASSVRLDGGEQFF. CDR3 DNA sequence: TGTGCCAGCAGTGTTCGCCTAGATGGGGGTGAGCAGTTCTTC.

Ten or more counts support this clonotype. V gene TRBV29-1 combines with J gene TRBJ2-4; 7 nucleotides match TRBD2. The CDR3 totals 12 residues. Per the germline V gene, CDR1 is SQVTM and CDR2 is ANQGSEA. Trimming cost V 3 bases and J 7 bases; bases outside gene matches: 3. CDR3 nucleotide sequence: TGCAGCGTTGAGGGGGGAGGGAACATTCAGTACTTC. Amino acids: CSVEGGGNIQYF.

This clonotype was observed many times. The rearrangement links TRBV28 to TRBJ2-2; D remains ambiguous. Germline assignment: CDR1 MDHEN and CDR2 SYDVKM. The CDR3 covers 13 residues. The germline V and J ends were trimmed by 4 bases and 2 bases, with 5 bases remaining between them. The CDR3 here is CASSSLNTGELFF. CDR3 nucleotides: TGTGCCAGCAGTTCCCTCAACACCGGGGAGCTGTTTTTT.

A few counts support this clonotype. CDR3 sequence (DNA): TGCGCCAGCAGCCAAGAGCGGACAGGGCACGGGGAGCTGTTTTTT. Encoded protein: CASSQERTGHGELFF. V usage is TRBV4-3 and J usage is TRBJ2-2; 8 nucleotides match TRBD1. V was clipped by 0 bases and J by 7 bases; unmatched bases: 4. Germline CDR1 is LGHNA and CDR2 is YSLEER. CDR3 size: 15 residues.

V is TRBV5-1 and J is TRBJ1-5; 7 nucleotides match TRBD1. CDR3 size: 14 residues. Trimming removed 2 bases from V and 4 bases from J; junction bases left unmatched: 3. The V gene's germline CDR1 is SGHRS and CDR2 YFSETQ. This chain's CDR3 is CASSLQGPNQPQHF. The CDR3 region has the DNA TGCGCCAGCAGCTTACAGGGGCCAAATCAGCCCCAGCATTTT.

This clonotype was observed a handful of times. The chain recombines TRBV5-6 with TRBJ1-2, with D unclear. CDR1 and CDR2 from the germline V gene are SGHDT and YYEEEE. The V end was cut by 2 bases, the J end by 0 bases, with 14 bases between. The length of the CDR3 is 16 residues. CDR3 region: CASSFFERSSNYGYTF. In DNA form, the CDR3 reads TGTGCCAGCAGCTTCTTCGAGCGAAGTTCTAACTATGGCTACACCTTC.